These 3 T cell receptor beta chains share one sample of origin, sequenced in a study of identical twins (TCRdb year 2016). The library was produced with 5' RACE. Data came from an Illumina HiSeq 2000. TCRdb reanalyzed the raw reads on its own, using fastp at Q25 for trimming and MiXCR for clone calling, and kept in-frame beta chains. Every CDR3 protein is listed once, alongside the most common genes and DNA of its rows. The sample table lists about 520,000 distinct CDR3 sequences, 20% to 25% of them with a count of one. Approximately 0.95% of the sample is held by the ten biggest clonotypes. The data were also submitted as part of a second study, on T cells expressing NK-cell markers.

Sequenced input: CD4+ T cells sorted from blood. Every receptor here comes from a young woman in good health.

This clonotype has a handful of counts. The chain employs TRBV18 and TRBJ2-3; 10 bases are a match to TRBD2. This CDR3 has 18 amino acids. Germline V gives CDR1 KGHSH, CDR2 LQKENI. V lost 6 bases to trimming and J lost 0 bases; unmatched junction nucleotides: 12. The CDR3 bases are TGTGCCAGCTCCCTCCAGGGGACTAGCGAGTCAAGCACAGATACGCAGTATTTT. Its protein product is CASSLQGTSESSTDTQYF.

V and J are TRBV5-1 and TRBJ2-1, with 9 bases that match TRBD2. V lost 1 base to trimming and J lost 4 bases; unmatched junction nucleotides: 9. The CDR3 consists of 17 residues. The germline gives CDR1 SGHRS, CDR2 YFSETQ. DNA of the CDR3: TGCGCCAGCAGCTTGACTAGCGGGCGATACGCTTACAATGAGCAGTTCTTC. Its protein product is CASSLTSGRYAYNEQFF.

This chain uses TRBV6-1 with TRBJ1-5; D is ambiguous. CDR3 length: 14 amino acids. Germline assignment: CDR1 MNHNS and CDR2 SASEGT. Trimming pared 4 bases from V and 3 bases from J, leaving 10 bases between. The CDR3 bases are TGTGCCAGCAGTGTTATGGATCTCAATCAGCCCCAGCATTTT. It translates to CASSVMDLNQPQHF.